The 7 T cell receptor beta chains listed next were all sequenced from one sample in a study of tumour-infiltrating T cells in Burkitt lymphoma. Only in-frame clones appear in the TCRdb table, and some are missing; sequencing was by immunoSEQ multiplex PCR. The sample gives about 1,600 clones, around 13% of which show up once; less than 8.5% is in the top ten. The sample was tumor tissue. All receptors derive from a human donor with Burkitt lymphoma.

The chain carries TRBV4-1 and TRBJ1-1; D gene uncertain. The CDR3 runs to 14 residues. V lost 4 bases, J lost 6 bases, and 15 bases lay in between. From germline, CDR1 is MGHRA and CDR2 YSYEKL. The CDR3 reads CASSRPWLRPEAFF. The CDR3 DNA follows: TGCGCCAGCAGCCGACCCTGGTTAAGACCTGAAGCTTTCTTT.

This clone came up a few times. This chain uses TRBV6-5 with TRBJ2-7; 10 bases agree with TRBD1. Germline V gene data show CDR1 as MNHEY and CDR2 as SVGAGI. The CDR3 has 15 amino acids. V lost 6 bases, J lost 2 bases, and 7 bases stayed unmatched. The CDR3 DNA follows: TGTGCCAGCAGCCTTACCGGGACAGGGGCCTACGAGCAGTACTTC. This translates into CASSLTGTGAYEQYF.

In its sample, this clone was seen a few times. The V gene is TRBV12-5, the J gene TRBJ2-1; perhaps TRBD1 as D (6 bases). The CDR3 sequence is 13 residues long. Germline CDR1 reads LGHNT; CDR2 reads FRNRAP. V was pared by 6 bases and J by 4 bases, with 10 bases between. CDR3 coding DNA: TGTGCTAGTGGAACGACAGGATACAATGAGCAGTTCTTC. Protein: CASGTTGYNEQFF.

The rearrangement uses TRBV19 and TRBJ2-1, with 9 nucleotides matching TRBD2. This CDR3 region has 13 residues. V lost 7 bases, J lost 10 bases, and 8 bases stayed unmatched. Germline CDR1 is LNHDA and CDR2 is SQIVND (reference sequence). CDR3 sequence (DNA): TGTGCCAGTAAGGTTAGCGGGAGTGGGGAGCAGTTCTTC. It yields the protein CASKVSGSGEQFF.

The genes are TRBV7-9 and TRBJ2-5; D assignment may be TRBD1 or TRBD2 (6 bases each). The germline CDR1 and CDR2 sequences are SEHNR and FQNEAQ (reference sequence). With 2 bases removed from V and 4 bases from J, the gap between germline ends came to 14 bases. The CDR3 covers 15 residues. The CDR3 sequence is CASSLLFRGRETQYF. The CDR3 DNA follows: TGTGCCAGCAGCTTATTGTTCCGGGGGCGAGAGACCCAGTACTTC.

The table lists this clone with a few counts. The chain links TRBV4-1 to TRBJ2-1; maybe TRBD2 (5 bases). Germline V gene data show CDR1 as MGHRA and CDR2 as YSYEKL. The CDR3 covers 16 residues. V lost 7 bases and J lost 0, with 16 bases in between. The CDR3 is CASTRASPSSYNEQFF. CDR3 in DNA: TGCGCCAGCACCCGTGCTAGCCCGAGCTCCTACAATGAGCAGTTCTTC.

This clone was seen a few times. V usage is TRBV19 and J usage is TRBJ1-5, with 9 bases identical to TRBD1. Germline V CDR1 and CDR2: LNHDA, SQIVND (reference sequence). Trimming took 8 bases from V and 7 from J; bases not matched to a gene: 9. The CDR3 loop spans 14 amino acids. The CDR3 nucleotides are TGTGCCAGTCGTACAGGGGGCTCTGGGCAGCCCCAGCATTTT. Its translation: CASRTGGSGQPQHF.